Listed here are 20 T cell receptor beta chains from one sample, sequenced in a study of shared clonotypes between healthy human individuals. The table came from immunoSEQ multiplex PCR; TCRdb's copy has only in-frame clones and leaves some out. The table records more than 2 million clones, roughly 96% of them present only once. Sequencing input: naive CD4+ T cells sorted from blood. Subset reported: CD45RA+ positively selected. The receptors originated from a man aged 18 to 35 in good health.

The chain recombines TRBV4-1 with TRBJ2-7, with 12 bases lining up with TRBD2. CDR1 is MGHRA and CDR2 is YSYEKL in the germline V gene. V shed 0 bases and J 3 bases; nucleotides not matched to a gene: 6. This CDR3 is built from 17 residues. CDR3 bases: TGCGCCAGCAGCCAAGAAAGAGGACTAGCGGGAATCTACGAGCAGTACTTC. Its translation: CASSQERGLAGIYEQYF.

A single count supports this clone. The V gene is TRBV7-9, the J gene TRBJ1-5; D is unresolved. Germline values: CDR1 SEHNR, CDR2 FQNEAQ (reference sequence). CDR3 size: 14 residues. V was cut by 5 bases and J by 4 bases, with 12 bases left in between. This chain's CDR3 is CASSLDGINQPQHF. The CDR3, as DNA: TGTGCCAGCAGCCTGGACGGGATTAATCAGCCCCAGCATTTT.

The chain joins TRBV4-1 to TRBJ2-7, with 8 nucleotides matching TRBD1. CDR3 length: 13 residues. From germline, CDR1 is MGHRA and CDR2 YSYEKL. After removal of 6 bases from V and 4 bases from J, the junction contained 5 bases not matched to a gene. The CDR3: CASRGTGGYEQYF. CDR3 bases: TGCGCCAGCAGAGGGACAGGCGGATACGAGCAGTACTTC.

This sequence joins TRBV7-2 and TRBJ2-7, with 13 bases lining up with TRBD2. V was pared by 4 bases and J by 3 bases, with 3 bases of the junction left unmatched. The germline CDR1 and CDR2 sequences are SGHTA and FQGNSA. The CDR3 loop spans 15 amino acids. This chain's CDR3 is CASSSRLAGGYEQYF. The CDR3 DNA follows: TGTGCCAGCAGCTCGAGACTAGCGGGAGGCTACGAGCAGTACTTC.

In DNA form, the CDR3 reads TGCGCCAGCAGGGTTCCTAGCGGAGAGACAGATACGCAGTATTTT. Protein: CASRVPSGETDTQYF. The chain uses TRBV5-1 and TRBJ2-3, with TRBD2 matching 7 bases. The V and J ends lost 5 bases and 3 bases, in that order; junction bases with no gene match: 9. Germline V gene data show CDR1 as SGHRS and CDR2 as YFSETQ. CDR3 length: 15 residues.

The V call is TRBV2, the J call TRBJ2-2; D is undetermined. The length of the CDR3 is 13 residues. Germline assignment: CDR1 SNHLY and CDR2 FYNNEI. V was shortened by 6 bases and J by 6 bases, with 11 bases between the two germline ends. The chain's CDR3 is CASSALPAGELFF. CDR3 DNA: TGTGCCAGCAGCGCTCTACCGGCCGGGGAGCTGTTTTTT.

Details on this clone: The sample has other DNA sequences that encode this CDR3 too. V gene TRBV6-5 combines with J gene TRBJ1-2, with D perhaps TRBD1 (5 bases). The germline V gene encodes CDR1 MNHEY and CDR2 SVGAGI. The length of the CDR3 is 11 residues. The V end lost 5 bases, the J end lost 5 bases, and 6 bases lay between the germline ends. The CDR3 here is CASSTGYGYTF. The CDR3 nucleotides are TGTGCCAGCAGTACAGGATATGGCTACACCTTC.

This chain links TRBV19 with TRBJ1-1, with 8 positions matching TRBD1. With 6 bases clipped from V and 0 bases from J, the junction kept 15 bases outside the gene matches. CDR3 length equals 18 residues. The germline gives CDR1 LNHDA, CDR2 SQIVND (reference sequence). The CDR3 nucleotides read TGTGCCAGTAGCCTCCCTCAGGGACAGGATTTGATGAACACTGAAGCTTTCTTT. It encodes CASSLPQGQDLMNTEAFF.

In its sample, this clone was seen once. V is TRBV4-1 and J is TRBJ2-2; TRBD1 is a possible D gene (6 bases). CDR3 size: 14 residues. V lost 0 bases to trimming and J lost 7 bases, with 9 bases between them. From germline, CDR1 is MGHRA and CDR2 YSYEKL. CDR3: CASSQDPGVGELFF. The CDR3 DNA sequence: TGCGCCAGCAGCCAAGATCCAGGGGTCGGGGAGCTGTTTTTT.

CDR3 sequence reads: CASSLWGSGNTIYF. The CDR3 DNA reads as TGTGCCAGCAGTTTATGGGGCTCTGGAAACACCATATATTTT. This chain joins TRBV2 and TRBJ1-3, with no clear D. Germline V gene data show CDR1 as SNHLY and CDR2 as FYNNEI. The V end was cut by 5 bases, the J end by 0 bases, with 8 bases between. The CDR3 loop spans 14 amino acids.

V usage is TRBV19 and J usage is TRBJ1-5; 9 bases line up with TRBD1. CDR3 length: 16 amino acids. Trimming at V came to 5 bases and at J to 1 base, leaving 6 bases not matched to a gene. CDR1 is LNHDA, CDR2 SQIVND, per germline (reference sequence). The CDR3 reads CASSPGTGMSNQPQHF. The DNA of the CDR3 is TGTGCCAGTAGTCCCGGGACAGGGATGAGCAATCAGCCCCAGCATTTT.

The chain joins TRBV6-5 to TRBJ2-3, with D unresolved. Trimming left V 7 bases short and J 2 bases short, with 10 bases between. CDR3 length equals 13 residues. The germline V gene encodes CDR1 MNHEY and CDR2 SVGAGI. The CDR3, as DNA: TGTGCCAGCAAGGTTGTTTCCACAGATACGCAGTATTTT. This codes for CASKVVSTDTQYF.

The CDR3 DNA follows: TGTGCCTGGCGGGAAGGCCAGGGGCAGGGACCCGCTAACTATGGCTACACCTTC. Amino acids: CAWREGQGQGPANYGYTF. The chain employs TRBV30 and TRBJ1-2, with D possibly TRBD1 on 6 matching bases. Looked up from germline, CDR1 is GTSNPN and CDR2 is SVGIG (reference sequence). Trimming removed 5 bases from V and 0 bases from J, with 25 bases in between. This CDR3 has 18 residues. Drawing the rest from reference TRBV30 and TRBJ1-2, the complete variable domain is SQTIHQWPATLVQPVGSPLSLECTVEGTSNPNLYWYRQAAGRGLQLLFYSVGIGQISSEVPQNLSASRPQDRQFILSSKKLLLSDSGFYLCAWREGQGQGPANYGYTFGSGTRLTVV.

This chain links TRBV5-1 with TRBJ2-3; 12 bases align to TRBD2. From germline, CDR1 is SGHRS and CDR2 YFSETQ. CDR3 length: 18 amino acids. The trim removed 0 bases at V and 3 bases at J, leaving 8 bases unmatched. CDR3 sequence (DNA): TGCGCCAGCAGCTTGGTACTAGCGGGGGGTGTGCGAACAGATACGCAGTATTTT. It codes for CASSLVLAGGVRTDTQYF.

As DNA, the CDR3 is TGTGCCAGTAATGGGGCAGGGAGGAACGAGCAGTACTTC. Translated: CASNGAGRNEQYF. The chain has TRBV19 and TRBJ2-7; weak D call: TRBD2 (6 bases). The germline CDR1 and CDR2 sequences are LNHDA and SQIVND (reference sequence). The V gene lost 7 bases and the J gene lost 5 bases, with 15 bases spanning the gap. The CDR3 is 13 amino acids.

This chain uses TRBV18 with TRBJ2-5, with 13 nucleotides matching TRBD2. Looked up from germline, CDR1 is KGHSH and CDR2 is LQKENI. The CDR3 spans 17 residues. With 5 bases clipped from V and 2 bases from J, the junction kept 8 bases outside the gene matches. The CDR3 DNA follows: TGTGCCAGCTCAGCCGGGACTAGCGGGACGGGGCAAGAGACCCAGTACTTC. This sequence encodes CASSAGTSGTGQETQYF. Filled out from reference TRBV18 and TRBJ2-5, the complete variable domain reads NAGVMQNPRHLVRRRGQEARLRCSPMKGHSHVYWYRQLPEEGLKFMVYLQKENIIDESGMPKERFSAEFPKEGPSILRIQQVVRGDSAAYFCASSAGTSGTGQETQYFGPGTRLLVL.

The rearrangement links TRBV7-8 to TRBJ2-1, with TRBD1 as a possible D gene (5 bases). Germline assignment: CDR1 SGHVS and CDR2 FQNEAQ. V was trimmed by 5 bases and J by 6 bases, leaving 26 bases between them. This CDR3 is built from 18 residues. Here the CDR3 DNA reads TGTGCCAGCAGCCTCAGGGTCCAGGGAATCATGTTATCCAATGAGCAGTTCTTC. Protein: CASSLRVQGIMLSNEQFF.

As concerns this clone: This could be a read error, since a much larger clone is one nucleotide away. The chain employs TRBV13 and TRBJ2-2; no clear D. The CDR3 length is 12 residues. From germline, CDR1 is PRHDT and CDR2 FYEKMQ (reference sequence). V was cut by 5 bases and J by 4 bases, with 5 bases left in between. The CDR3 bases are TGTGCCAGCAGCCGTACCACCGGGGAGCTGTTTTTT. Translation: CASSRTTGELFF.

J is TRBJ1-3 and V is TRBV7-2; D remains unclear. CDR3 length: 14 amino acids. Germline V gene sequence: CDR1 SGHTA, CDR2 FQGNSA. The V and J ends lost 5 bases and 9 bases respectively, with 17 bases between them. This chain's CDR3 is CASSPRVLLGTIYF. CDR3 in DNA: TGTGCCAGCAGCCCCCGGGTGTTACTGGGCACCATATATTTT.

This chain joins TRBV19 and TRBJ2-3, with D possibly matching TRBD2 (5 bases). CDR1 and CDR2 from the germline V gene are LNHDA and SQIVND (reference sequence). V lost 6 bases and J lost 1, with 14 bases in between. The CDR3 loop spans 15 amino acids. In DNA form, the CDR3 reads TGTGCCAGTAGCGCTCCGAGGGTTGGCACAGATACGCAGTATTTT. Translation: CASSAPRVGTDTQYF. Based on the CDR3 plus reference TRBV19 and TRBJ2-3, the full variable domain is DGGITQSPKYLFRKEGQNVTLSCEQNLNHDAMYWYRQDPGQGLRLIYYSQIVNDFQKGDIAEGYSVSREKKESFPLTVTSAQKNPTAFYLCASSAPRVGTDTQYFGPGTRLTVL.